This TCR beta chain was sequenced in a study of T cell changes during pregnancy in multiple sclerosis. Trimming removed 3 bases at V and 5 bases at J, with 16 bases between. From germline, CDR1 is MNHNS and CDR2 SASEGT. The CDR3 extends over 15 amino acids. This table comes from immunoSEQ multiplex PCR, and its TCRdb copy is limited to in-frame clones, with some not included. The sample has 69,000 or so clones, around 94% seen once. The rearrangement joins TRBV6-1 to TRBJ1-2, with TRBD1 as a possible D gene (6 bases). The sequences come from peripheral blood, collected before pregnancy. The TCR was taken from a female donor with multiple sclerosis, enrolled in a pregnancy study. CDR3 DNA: TGTGCCAGCAGTGAGGGGATAGGGGGGGCATATGGCTACACCTTC. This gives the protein CASSEGIGGAYGYTF.